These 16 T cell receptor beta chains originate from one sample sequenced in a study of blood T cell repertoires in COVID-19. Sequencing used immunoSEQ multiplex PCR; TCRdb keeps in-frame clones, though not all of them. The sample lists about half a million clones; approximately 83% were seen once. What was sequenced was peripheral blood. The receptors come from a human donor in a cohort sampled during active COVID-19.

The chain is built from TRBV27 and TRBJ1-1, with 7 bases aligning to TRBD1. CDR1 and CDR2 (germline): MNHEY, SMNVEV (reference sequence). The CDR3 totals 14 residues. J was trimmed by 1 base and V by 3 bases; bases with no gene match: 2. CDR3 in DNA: TGTGCCAGCAGTTTGCACAGGGGGAACACTGAAGCTTTCTTT. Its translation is CASSLHRGNTEAFF.

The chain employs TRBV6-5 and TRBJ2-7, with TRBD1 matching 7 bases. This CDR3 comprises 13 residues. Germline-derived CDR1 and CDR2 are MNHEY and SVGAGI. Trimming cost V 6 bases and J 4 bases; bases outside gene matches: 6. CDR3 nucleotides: TGTGCCAGCAGGAGACAGGGCGGTTACGAGCAGTACTTC. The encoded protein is CASRRQGGYEQYF.

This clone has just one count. The CDR3 sequence is CASSRKQGADQPQHF. The CDR3 region has the DNA TGTGCCAGCAGCCGAAAACAGGGGGCTGACCAGCCCCAGCATTTT. The chain employs TRBV6-5 and TRBJ1-5, with 9 nucleotides matching TRBD1. V shed 6 bases and J 7 bases; nucleotides not matched to a gene: 10. Per germline, CDR1 MNHEY and CDR2 SVGAGI. The CDR3 has 15 residues.

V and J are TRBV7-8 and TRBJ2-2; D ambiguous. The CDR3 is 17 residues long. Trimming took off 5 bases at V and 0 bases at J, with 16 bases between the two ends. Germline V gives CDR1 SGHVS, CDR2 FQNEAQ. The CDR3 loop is CASSPAVGAANTGELFF. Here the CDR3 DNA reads TGTGCCAGCAGCCCAGCCGTCGGAGCAGCGAACACCGGGGAGCTGTTTTTT.

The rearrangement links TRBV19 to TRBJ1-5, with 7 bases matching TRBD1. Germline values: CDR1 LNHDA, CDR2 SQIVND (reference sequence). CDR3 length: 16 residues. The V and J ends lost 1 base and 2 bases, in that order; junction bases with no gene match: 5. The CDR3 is CASSIVLGQGNQPQHF. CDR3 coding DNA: TGTGCCAGTAGTATAGTCCTCGGACAGGGCAATCAGCCCCAGCATTTT.

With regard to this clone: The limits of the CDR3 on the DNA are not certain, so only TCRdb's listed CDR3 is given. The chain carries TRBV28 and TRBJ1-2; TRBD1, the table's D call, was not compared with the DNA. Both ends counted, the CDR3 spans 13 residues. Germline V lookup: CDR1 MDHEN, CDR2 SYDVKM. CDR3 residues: CASSTSTGRFYTF.

CDR3 DNA sequence: TGCGCCAGCAGCTTGGAGCGGATTAGCACAGATACGCAGTATTTT. Amino acids: CASSLERISTDTQYF. The V and J genes are TRBV5-1 and TRBJ2-3; maybe TRBD2 (5 bases). The V gene lost 0 bases and the J gene lost 0 bases, with 8 bases spanning the gap. This CDR3 spans 15 amino acids. Germline CDR1 SGHRS, CDR2 YFSETQ.

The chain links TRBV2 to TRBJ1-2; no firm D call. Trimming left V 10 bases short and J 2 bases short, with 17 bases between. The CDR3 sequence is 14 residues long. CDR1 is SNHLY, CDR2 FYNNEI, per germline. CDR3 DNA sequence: TGTGCCATTCTTCCCGCGGGCCGGAACTATGGCTACACCTTC. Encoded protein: CAILPAGRNYGYTF.

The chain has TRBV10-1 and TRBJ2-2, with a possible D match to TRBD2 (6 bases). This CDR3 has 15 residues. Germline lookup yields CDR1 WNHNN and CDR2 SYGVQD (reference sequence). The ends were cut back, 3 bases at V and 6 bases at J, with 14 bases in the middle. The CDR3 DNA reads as TGCGCCAGCAGTGATCACGGAGGGGCGGCCGGGGAGCTGTTTTTT. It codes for CASSDHGGAAGELFF.

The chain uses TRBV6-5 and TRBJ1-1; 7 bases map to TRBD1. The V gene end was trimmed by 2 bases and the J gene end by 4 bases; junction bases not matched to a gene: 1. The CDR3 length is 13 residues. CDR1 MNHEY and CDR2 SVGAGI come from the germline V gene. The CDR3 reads CASSYDRVTEAFF. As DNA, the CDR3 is TGTGCCAGCAGTTACGACAGGGTCACTGAAGCTTTCTTT.

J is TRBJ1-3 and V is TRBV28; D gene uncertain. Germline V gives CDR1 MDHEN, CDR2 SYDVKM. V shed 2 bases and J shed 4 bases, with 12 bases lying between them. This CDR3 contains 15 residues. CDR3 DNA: TGTGCCAGCAGTTTACTGGGAGCCGTCGGAAACACCATATATTTT. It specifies CASSLLGAVGNTIYF.

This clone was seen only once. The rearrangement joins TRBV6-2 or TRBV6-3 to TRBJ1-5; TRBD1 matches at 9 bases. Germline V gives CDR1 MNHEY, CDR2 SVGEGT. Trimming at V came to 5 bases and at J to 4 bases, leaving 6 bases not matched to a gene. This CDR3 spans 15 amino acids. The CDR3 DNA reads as TGTGCCAGCAGTCCCGGACAGGGGCGGAATCAGCCCCAGCATTTT. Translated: CASSPGQGRNQPQHF.

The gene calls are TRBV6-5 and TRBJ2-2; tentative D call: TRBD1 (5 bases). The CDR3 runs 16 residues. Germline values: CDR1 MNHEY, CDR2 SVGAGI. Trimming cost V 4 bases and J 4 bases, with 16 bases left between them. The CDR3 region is CASSSPRSRVTGELFF. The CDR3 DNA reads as TGTGCCAGCAGTTCTCCGCGAAGCAGGGTCACCGGGGAGCTGTTTTTT.

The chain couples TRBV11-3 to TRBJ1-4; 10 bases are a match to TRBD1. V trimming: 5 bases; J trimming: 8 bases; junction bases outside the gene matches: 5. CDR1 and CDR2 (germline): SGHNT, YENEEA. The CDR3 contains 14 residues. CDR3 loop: CASSHRDRGEKLFF. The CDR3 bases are TGTGCCAGCAGCCACCGGGACAGGGGAGAAAAACTGTTTTTT. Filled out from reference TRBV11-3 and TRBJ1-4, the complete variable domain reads EAGVVQSPRYKIIEKKQPVAFWCNPISGHNTLYWYLQNLGQGPELLIRYENEEAVDDSQLPKDRFSAERLKGVDSTLKIQPAELGDSAVYLCASSHRDRGEKLFFGSGTQLSVL.

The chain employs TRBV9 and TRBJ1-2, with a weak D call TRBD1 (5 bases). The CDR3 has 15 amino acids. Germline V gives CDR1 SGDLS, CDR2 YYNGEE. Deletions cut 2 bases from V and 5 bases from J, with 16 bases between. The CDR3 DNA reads TGTGCCAGCAGCGTCCAGGGTGGCATTAGTTATGGCTACACCTTC. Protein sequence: CASSVQGGISYGYTF.

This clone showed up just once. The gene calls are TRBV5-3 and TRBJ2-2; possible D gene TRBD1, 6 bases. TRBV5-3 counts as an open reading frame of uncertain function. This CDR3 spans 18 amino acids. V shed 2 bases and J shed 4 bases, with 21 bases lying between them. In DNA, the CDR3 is TGTGCCAGAAGCTTCCCCAGGGCAGGGGCACCCGTCACCGGGGAGCTGTTTTTT. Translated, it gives CARSFPRAGAPVTGELFF.